This T cell receptor beta chain was identified in a study of vaccination effects on CD4 cells after COVID-19. Across the whole study: Antigen-specific CD4+ T cells were expanded (with viral peptide pools) by the ViraFEST assay ahead of sequencing.

Germline values: CDR1 SNHLY, CDR2 FYNNEI. With V trimmed by 4 bases and J by 6 bases, 5 bases remained unmatched. This CDR3 spans 13 amino acids. On this clone: The antigen remains unidentified.

The study, taken as a whole, reports: Infection-derived and vaccine-derived clones contracted markedly late after vaccination.

Measured with immunoSEQ multiplex PCR; TCRdb has only the in-frame clones, and not every one. The repertoire holds fewer than 75,000 clones, with approximately 81% as singletons. Following culture for about ten days, CD4+ T cells were isolated. The participants, recipients of two vaccine doses, got either BNT162b2 or mRNA-1273. The sequence came from a human donor who received a COVID-19 vaccine. This chain links TRBV2 with TRBJ2-7, with 8 bases lining up with TRBD2. The sample was CD4+ T cells from PBMCs cultured without peptide, taken after COVID-19 vaccination. The CDR3 sequence is CASSVGLVGEQYF. In DNA, the CDR3 is TGTGCCAGCAGTGTGGGACTAGTAGGCGAGCAGTACTTC.